These T cell receptor beta chains were read from a single sample in a study of blood T cell repertoires in COVID-19. Assay: immunoSEQ multiplex PCR; the TCRdb copy retains only in-frame clones and omits some. The sample shows roughly 220,000 clones, around 83% of them seen only once. Sequencing used PBMCs or T cells enriched from blood (not recorded which). All receptors come from a woman in her thirties or forties who had recovered from COVID-19. Each CDR3 is given with its conserved first and last residue. A D gene is named only where the DNA matches it firmly. Size values are once, few and many counts, or a class for expanded clones, and some rows have none.

>TRBV10-3|TRBD1|TRBJ2-7|NA
TGTGCCATCAGTGAAAGACAGGGCAGGCAGGACGAGCAGTACTTC
CAISERQGRQDEQYF
>TRBV30|TRBD1|TRBJ2-1|NA
TGTGCCTGGAGTGTACGTGTAGGACAGGCGAGCTCCTACAATGAGCAGTTCTTC
CAWSVRVGQASSYNEQFF
>TRBV11-2|NA|TRBJ2-5|NA
TGTGCCAGCAGCTTAGTGGGGGGGCGGGAGGAGACCCAGTACTTC
CASSLVGGREETQYF
>TRBV7-2|NA|TRBJ2-1|NA
TGTGCCAGCAGCTTAGCTAGCTATCGCAATGAGCAGTTCTTC
CASSLASYRNEQFF
>TRBV7-2|TRBD2|TRBJ2-7|NA
TGTGCCAGCAGCTTAAGGTGGGAGGGCCACTCCTACGAGCAGTACTTC
CASSLRWEGHSYEQYF
>TRBV5-1|TRBD2|TRBJ2-7|NA
TGCGCCAGCAGCTTGCCCGTAGCGGGAGTGGGCTACGAGCAGTACTTC
CASSLPVAGVGYEQYF
>TRBV15|NA|TRBJ2-3|NA
TGTGCCACCAGCAGAGTTGGACTTGCCACAGATACGCAGTATTTT
CATSRVGLATDTQYF
>TRBV10-3|NA|TRBJ2-3|NA
TGTGCCATCAGCCGGGGCGCGGGCGGGATCACAGATACGCAGTATTTT
CAISRGAGGITDTQYF
>TRBV10-1|TRBD2|TRBJ2-7|NA
TGCGCCAGCAGTACTAGCGGGGCGGTCTACGAGCAGTACTTC
CASSTSGAVYEQYF
>TRBV2|NA|TRBJ2-6|NA
TGTGCCAGCAGTTCCAGGGGACGTTCGGTCAGGTCGGCCAACGTCCTGACTTTC
CASSSRGRSVRSANVLTF
>TRBV28|NA|TRBJ1-5|NA
TGTGCCAGCAAAATGGAAGGGGAATCCAATCAGCCCCAGCATTTT
CASKMEGESNQPQHF
>TRBV5-4|NA|TRBJ1-2|NA
TGTGCCAGCAGTGCCGTTTACTCGGGATACTATGGCTACACCTTC
CASSAVYSGYYGYTF
>TRBV18|NA|TRBJ2-5|NA
TGTGCCAGCTCAGAGTACCAAGAGACCCAGTACTTC
CASSEYQETQYF
>TRBV29-1|TRBD2|TRBJ2-1|NA
TGCAGCGTCGGGAGGACCATCGATGAGCAGTTCTTC
CSVGRTIDEQFF
>TRBV7-2|NA|TRBJ1-2|NA
TGTGCCAGCAGCTTACAGGCCCCAGACGGCTACACCTTC
CASSLQAPDGYTF
>TRBV11-2|NA|TRBJ2-1|NA
TGTGCCAGCAGCTTAGATCGGGACAGCGGGAGCACCTACAATGAGCAGTTCTTC
CASSLDRDSGSTYNEQFF
>TRBV11-3|NA|TRBJ1-4|few
TGTGCCAGCAGCCCCAGGTGGGGACAAGGGACTAATGAAAAACTGTTTTTT
CASSPRWGQGTNEKLFF
>TRBV24-1|NA|TRBJ2-1|NA
TGTGCCACCCGGGGTAGCGGCCTCAATGAGCAGTTCTTC
CATRGSGLNEQFF
>TRBV7-9|NA|TRBJ2-2|NA
TGTGCCAGCAGCTTAGATAAAATGGGGGGAACCGGGGAGCTGTTTTTT
CASSLDKMGGTGELFF
>TRBV27|NA|TRBJ1-1|NA
TGTGCCAGCAGTTTACTCAAAGCCAACACTGAAGCTTTCTTT
CASSLLKANTEAFF
>TRBV3-1/TRBV3-2|NA|TRBJ1-1|once
TGTGCCAGCAGCCAAGGGGGCAGGAGAACTGAAGCTTTCTTT
CASSQGGRRTEAFF
>TRBV3-1/TRBV3-2|TRBD2|TRBJ2-7|NA
TGTGCCAGCAGCCAAATAGGCGGGAGGCAGGGCGAGCAGTACTTC
CASSQIGGRQGEQYF
>TRBV2|NA|TRBJ2-5|NA
TGTGCCAGCATGAGGCAGGGGGAGACCCAGTACTTC
CASMRQGETQYF
>TRBV7-9|NA|TRBJ2-7|once
TGTGCCAGCAGCTTAGGCGCGCCCCTTGAGCAGTACTTC
CASSLGAPLEQYF